The clone carrying this T cell receptor (beta chain) turned up a few times. What it binds is unknown. Per the germline V gene, CDR1 is SGHRS and CDR2 is YFSETQ. The length of the CDR3 is 14 residues. V was cut by 0 bases and J by 8 bases, with 9 bases left in between. Semi-nested PCR with Nested Universal Primer A followed constant-region reverse priming of full-length variable regions. MiXCR, run by TCRdb on the 5' RACE reads, gives a single entry per CDR3 protein. The repertoire holds more than 5,000 distinct CDR3 sequences, with roughly 51% as singletons. The study, taken as a whole, reports: Tumor memory CD4+ T cell TCR gene usage clustered with blood and lymph node memory CD4+ cells and lymph node naive CD4+ cells. Tumor Treg TCRs overlapped most with tumor naive CD4+ cells.

CD4+CD45RO+CD25- cells were isolated as memory CD4+ T cells. The rearrangement joins TRBV5-1 to TRBJ1-6, with a tentative D call TRBD1 (6 bases). The sequence was collected from a female donor with breast cancer. Sequencing was carried out using memory CD4+ T cells sorted from blood. Subset indicated: memory CD4+ T cells, CD4+CD45RO+CD25-. The chain's CDR3 is CASSLVAGDSPLHF. The DNA of the CDR3 is TGCGCCAGCAGCTTGGTGGCAGGGGATTCACCCCTCCACTTT.